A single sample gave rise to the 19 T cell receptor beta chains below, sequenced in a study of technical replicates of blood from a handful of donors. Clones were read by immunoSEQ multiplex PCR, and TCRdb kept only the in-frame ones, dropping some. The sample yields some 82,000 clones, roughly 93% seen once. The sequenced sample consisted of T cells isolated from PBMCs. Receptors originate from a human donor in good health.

Here the CDR3 reads CASSGQINEKLFF. The CDR3 coding sequence is TGTGCCAGCTCGGGACAGATTAATGAAAAACTGTTTTTT. The rearrangement links TRBV19 to TRBJ1-4, with TRBD1 identical over 7 bases. The length of the CDR3 is 13 residues. The trim removed 9 bases at V and 4 bases at J, leaving 5 bases unmatched. Looked up from germline, CDR1 is LNHDA and CDR2 is SQIVND (reference sequence).

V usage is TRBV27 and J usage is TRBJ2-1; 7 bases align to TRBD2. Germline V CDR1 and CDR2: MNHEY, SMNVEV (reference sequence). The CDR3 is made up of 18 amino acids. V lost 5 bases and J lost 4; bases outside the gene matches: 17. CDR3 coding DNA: TGTGCCAGCAGTGCTCTGGGCACGGGCGCGGGAGTTTACAATGAGCAGTTCTTC. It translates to CASSALGTGAGVYNEQFF.

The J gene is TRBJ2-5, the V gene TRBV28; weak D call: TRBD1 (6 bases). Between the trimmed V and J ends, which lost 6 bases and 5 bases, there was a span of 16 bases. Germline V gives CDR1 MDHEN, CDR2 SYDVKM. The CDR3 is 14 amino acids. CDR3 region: CASRRYRDPETQYF. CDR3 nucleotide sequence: TGTGCCAGCAGACGATACAGGGATCCCGAGACCCAGTACTTC.

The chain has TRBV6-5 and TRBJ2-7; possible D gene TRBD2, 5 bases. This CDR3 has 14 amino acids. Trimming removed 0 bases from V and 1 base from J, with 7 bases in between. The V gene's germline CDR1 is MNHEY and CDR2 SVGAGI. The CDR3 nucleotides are TGTGCCAGCAGTTACTCTGCGGGTTCCTACGAGCAGTACTTC. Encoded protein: CASSYSAGSYEQYF.

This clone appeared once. The CDR3 loop reads CASSLLNQPQHF. In DNA form, the CDR3 reads TGTGCCAGCAGTCTTCTTAATCAGCCCCAGCATTTT. This chain connects TRBV28 to TRBJ1-5; D remains ambiguous. The germline V and J ends were trimmed by 5 bases and 4 bases, with 6 bases remaining between them. Germline CDR1 is MDHEN and CDR2 is SYDVKM. CDR3 size: 12 residues.

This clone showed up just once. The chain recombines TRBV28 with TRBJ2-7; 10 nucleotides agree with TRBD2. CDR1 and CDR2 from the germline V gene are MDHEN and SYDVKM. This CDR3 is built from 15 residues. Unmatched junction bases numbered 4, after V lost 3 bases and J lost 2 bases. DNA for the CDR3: TGTGCCAGCAGTTTCCCAGGACTAGCGGCCTACGAGCAGTACTTC. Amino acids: CASSFPGLAAYEQYF.

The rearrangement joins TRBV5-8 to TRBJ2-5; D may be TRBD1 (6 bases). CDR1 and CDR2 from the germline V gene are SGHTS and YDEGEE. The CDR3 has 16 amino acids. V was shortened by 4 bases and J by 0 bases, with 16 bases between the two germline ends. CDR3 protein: CASSILTGGDQETQYF. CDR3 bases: TGTGCCAGCAGCATACTGACAGGTGGGGACCAAGAGACCCAGTACTTC.

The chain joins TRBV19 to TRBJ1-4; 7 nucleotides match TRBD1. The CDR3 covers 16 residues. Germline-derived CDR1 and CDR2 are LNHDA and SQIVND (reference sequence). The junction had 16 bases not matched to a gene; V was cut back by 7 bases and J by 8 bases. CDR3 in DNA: TGTGCCAGTATGTACCACCCCACAGGGGTGGGGGAAAAACTGTTTTTT. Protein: CASMYHPTGVGEKLFF.

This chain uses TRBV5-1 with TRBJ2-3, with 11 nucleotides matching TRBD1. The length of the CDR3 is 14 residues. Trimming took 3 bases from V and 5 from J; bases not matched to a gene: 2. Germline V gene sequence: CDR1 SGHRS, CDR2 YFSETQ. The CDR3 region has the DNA TGCGCCAGCAGCTGGGACAGGGGGGTAGATACGCAGTATTTT. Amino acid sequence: CASSWDRGVDTQYF.

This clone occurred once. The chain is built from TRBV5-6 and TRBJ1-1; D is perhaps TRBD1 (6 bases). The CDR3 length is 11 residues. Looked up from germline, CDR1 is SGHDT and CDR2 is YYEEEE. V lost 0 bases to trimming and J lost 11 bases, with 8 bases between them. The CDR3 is CASSLDREAFF. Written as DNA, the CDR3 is TGTGCCAGCAGCTTGGACAGGGAGGCTTTCTTT.

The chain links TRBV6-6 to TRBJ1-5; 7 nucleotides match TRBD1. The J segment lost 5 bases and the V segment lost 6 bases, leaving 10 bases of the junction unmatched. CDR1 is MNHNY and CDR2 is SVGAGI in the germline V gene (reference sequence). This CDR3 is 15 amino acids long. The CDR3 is CASRGQFAGDQPQHF. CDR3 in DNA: TGTGCCAGCAGGGGACAGTTCGCGGGTGATCAGCCCCAGCATTTT.

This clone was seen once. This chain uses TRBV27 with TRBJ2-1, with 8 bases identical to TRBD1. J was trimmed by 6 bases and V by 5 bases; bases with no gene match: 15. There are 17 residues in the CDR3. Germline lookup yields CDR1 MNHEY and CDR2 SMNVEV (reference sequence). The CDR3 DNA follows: TGTGCCAGCAGTACCTACAATCCTTGGACAGGGTCCAATGAGCAGTTCTTC. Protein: CASSTYNPWTGSNEQFF.

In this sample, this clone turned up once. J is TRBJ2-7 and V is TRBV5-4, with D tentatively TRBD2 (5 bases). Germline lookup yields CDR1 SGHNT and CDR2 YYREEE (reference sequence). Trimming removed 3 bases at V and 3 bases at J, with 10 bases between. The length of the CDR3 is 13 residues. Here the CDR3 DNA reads TGTGCCAGCAGCTCCGGACTGAACTACGAGCAGTACTTC. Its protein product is CASSSGLNYEQYF.

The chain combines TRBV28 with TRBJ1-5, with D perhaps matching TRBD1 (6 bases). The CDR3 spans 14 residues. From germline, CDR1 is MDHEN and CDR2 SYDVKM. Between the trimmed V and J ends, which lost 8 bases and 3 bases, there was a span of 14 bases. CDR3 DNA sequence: TGTGCCAGCCTCCCGGGACAAAACAATCAGCCCCAGCATTTT. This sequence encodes CASLPGQNNQPQHF.

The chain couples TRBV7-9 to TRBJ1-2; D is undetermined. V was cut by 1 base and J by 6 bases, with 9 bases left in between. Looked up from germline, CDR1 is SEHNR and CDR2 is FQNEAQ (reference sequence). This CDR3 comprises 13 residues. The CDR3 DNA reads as TGTGCCAGCAGCTTAGGGGCAAAGGATGGCTACACCTTC. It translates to CASSLGAKDGYTF.

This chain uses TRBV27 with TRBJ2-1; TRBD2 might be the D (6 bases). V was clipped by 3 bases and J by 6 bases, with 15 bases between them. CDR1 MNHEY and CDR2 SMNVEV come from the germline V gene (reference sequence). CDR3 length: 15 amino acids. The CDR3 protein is CASSFSLEGFNEQFF. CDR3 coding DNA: TGTGCCAGCAGTTTCAGCCTGGAGGGGTTCAATGAGCAGTTCTTC.

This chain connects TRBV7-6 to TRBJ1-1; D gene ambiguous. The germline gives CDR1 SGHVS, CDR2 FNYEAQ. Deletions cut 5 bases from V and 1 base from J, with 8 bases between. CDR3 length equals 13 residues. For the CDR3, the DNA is TGTGCCAGCAGCGCGGGAGGGAACACTGAAGCTTTCTTT. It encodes CASSAGGNTEAFF.

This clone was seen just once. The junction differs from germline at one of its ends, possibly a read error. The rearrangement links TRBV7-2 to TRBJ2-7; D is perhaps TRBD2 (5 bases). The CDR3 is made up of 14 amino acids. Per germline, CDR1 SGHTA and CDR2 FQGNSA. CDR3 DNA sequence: TGTGCCAGCAGCTTAGCGGGAGTCTCCCACGAGCAGTACTTC. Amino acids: CASSLAGVSHEQYF. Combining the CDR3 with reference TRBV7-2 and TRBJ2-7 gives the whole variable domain GAGVSQSPSNKVTEKGKDVELRCDPISGHTALYWYRQSLGQGLEFLIYFQGNSAPDKSGLPSDRFSAERTGGSVSTLTIQRTQQEDSAVYLCASSLAGVSHEQYFGPGTRLTVT.

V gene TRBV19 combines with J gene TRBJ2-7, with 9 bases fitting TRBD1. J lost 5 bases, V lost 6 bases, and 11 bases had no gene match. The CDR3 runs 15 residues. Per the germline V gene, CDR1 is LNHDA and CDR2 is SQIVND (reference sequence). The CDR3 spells CASSPRGTGIHEQYF. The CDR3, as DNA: TGTGCCAGTAGCCCTAGGGGGACAGGGATCCACGAGCAGTACTTC.